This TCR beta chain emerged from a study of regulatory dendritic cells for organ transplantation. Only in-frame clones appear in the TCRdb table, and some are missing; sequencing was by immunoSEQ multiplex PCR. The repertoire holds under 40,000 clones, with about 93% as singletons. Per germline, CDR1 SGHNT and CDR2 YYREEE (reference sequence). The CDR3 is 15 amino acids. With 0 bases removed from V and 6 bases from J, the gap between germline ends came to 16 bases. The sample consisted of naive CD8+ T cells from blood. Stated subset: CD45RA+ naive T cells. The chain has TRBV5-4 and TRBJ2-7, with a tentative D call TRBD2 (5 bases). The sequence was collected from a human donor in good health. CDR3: CASSLDRAVGSEQYF. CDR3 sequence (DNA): TGTGCCAGCAGCTTGGACAGAGCCGTAGGGAGCGAGCAGTACTTC.